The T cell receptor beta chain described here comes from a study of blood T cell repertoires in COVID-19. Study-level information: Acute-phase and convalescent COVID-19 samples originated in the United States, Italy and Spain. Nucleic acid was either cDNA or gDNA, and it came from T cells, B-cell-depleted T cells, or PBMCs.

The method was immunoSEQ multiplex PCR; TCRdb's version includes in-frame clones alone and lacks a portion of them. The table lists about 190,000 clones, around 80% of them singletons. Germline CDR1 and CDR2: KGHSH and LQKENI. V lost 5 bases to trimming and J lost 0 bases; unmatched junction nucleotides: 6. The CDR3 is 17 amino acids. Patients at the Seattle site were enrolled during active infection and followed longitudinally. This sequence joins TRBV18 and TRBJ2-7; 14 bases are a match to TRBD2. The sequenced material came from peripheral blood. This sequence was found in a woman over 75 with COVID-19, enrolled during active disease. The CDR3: CASSARTSGGPSYEQYF. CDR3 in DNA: TGTGCCAGCTCAGCCAGGACTAGCGGGGGGCCCTCCTACGAGCAGTACTTC.